The text below deals with one T cell receptor beta chain. CDR3 length equals 16 residues. The germline gives CDR1 SGHNT, CDR2 YYREEE (reference sequence). The V and J ends lost 3 bases and 6 bases, in that order; junction bases with no gene match: 12. Sequenced by immunoSEQ multiplex PCR; TCRdb stores in-frame clones only, minus some. The sample holds about 1.5 million clones, around 97% seen once. The sample comes from a study of shared clonotypes between healthy human individuals. The source of this sequence is a man in his thirties or forties in good health. The sequenced sample consisted of naive CD4+ T cells sorted from blood. Subset of the sample: CD45RA+ positively selected. The rearrangement uses TRBV5-4 and TRBJ2-1; 7 nucleotides align to TRBD2. This chain's CDR3 is CASSSTPLAAPNEQFF. The DNA for the CDR3 is TGTGCCAGCAGCTCGACTCCTCTAGCGGCTCCCAATGAGCAGTTCTTC.